This T cell receptor beta chain comes out of a study of blood T cell repertoires in COVID-19. Study-wide context: From the United States, Italy and Spain came samples of acute and convalescent COVID-19. PBMCs, B-cell-depleted T cells, or T cells were the source of the cDNA or gDNA that made up the material.

In the study's own analysis: Amplified reference gene primers provided the basis for estimating nucleated cell counts. Repertoires were generated with immunoSEQ multiplex PCR, while TCRdb's copy carries only in-frame clones and drops some. D and trimming were read from the DNA, whereas the V and J calls and clone size are those reported in that table. The table includes 50,000 to 55,000 clones, over 75% detected once. The sample consisted of peripheral blood. The sequence came from a man aged 65 to 79 with acute or convalescent COVID-19.

CDR3 sequence reads: CASSPNSGGAEQYV. CDR3 sequence (DNA): TGTGCCAGCAGCCCCAATAGCGGGGGGGCCGAGCAGTACGTC. The chain recombines TRBV6-6 with TRBJ2-7, with 11 bases identical to TRBD2. The ends lost 6 bases at V and 6 bases at J; junction bases unmatched: 7. Germline V gives CDR1 MNHNY, CDR2 SVGAGI (reference sequence). CDR3 length equals 14 residues.